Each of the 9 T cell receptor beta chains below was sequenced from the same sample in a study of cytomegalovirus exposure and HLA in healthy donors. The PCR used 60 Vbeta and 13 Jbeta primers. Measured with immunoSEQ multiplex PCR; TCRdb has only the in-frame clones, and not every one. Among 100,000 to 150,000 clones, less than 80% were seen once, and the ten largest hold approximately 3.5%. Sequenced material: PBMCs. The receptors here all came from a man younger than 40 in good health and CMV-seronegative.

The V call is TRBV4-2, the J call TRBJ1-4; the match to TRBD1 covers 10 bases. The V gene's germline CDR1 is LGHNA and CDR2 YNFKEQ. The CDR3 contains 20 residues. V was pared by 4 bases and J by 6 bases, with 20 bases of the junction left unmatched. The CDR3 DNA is TGTGCCAGCAGCCGAAGATATGTTGGGACAGGGGCCGACGGCCATGAAAAACTGTTTTTT. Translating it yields CASSRRYVGTGADGHEKLFF.

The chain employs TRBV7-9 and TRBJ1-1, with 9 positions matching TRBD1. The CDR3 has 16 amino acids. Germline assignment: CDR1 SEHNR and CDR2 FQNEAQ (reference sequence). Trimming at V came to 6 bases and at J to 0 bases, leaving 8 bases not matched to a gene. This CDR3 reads CASRTGTGILNTEAFF. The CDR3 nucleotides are TGTGCCAGCAGGACCGGGACAGGGATACTGAACACTGAAGCTTTCTTT.

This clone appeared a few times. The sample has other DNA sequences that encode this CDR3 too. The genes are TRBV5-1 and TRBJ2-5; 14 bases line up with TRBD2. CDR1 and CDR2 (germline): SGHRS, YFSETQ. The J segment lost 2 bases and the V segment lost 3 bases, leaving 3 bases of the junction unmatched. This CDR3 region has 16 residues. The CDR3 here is CASSSGLAGGQETQYF. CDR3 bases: TGCGCCAGCAGCTCTGGACTAGCGGGGGGACAAGAGACCCAGTACTTC.

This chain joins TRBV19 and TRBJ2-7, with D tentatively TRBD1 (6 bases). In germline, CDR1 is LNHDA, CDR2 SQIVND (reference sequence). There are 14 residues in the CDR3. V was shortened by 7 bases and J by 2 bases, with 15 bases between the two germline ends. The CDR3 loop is CASKEQGSAYEQYF. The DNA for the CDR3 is TGTGCCAGTAAGGAACAGGGTAGCGCCTACGAGCAGTACTTC.

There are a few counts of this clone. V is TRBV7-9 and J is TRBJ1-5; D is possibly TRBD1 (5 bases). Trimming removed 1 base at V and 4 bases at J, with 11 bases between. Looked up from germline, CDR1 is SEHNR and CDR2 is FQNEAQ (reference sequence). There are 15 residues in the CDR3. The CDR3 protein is CASSLDGRGNQPQHF. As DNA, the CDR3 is TGTGCCAGCAGCTTAGACGGGAGGGGTAATCAGCCCCAGCATTTT.

The CDR3 loop reads CASSEQESYEQYF. CDR3 bases: TGTGCCAGCAGTGAACAGGAGTCCTACGAGCAGTACTTC. The chain has TRBV6-5 and TRBJ2-7, with a tentative D call TRBD1 (5 bases). V lost 5 bases and J 1 base, leaving 9 bases between the germline ends. Germline lookup yields CDR1 MNHEY and CDR2 SVGAGI. This CDR3 spans 13 amino acids.

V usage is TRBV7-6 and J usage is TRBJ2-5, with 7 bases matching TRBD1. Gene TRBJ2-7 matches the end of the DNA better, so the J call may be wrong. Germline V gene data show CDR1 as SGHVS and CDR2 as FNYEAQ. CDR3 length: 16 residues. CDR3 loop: CASSPYPKGANPEQYF. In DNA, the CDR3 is TGTGCCAGCAGCCCCTACCCAAAGGGGGCGAATCCCGAGCAGTACTTC.

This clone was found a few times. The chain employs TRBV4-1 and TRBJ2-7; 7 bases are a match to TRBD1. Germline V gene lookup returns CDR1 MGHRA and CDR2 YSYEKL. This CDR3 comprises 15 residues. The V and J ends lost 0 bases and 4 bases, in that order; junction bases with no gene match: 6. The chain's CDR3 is CASSQETGFGYEQYF. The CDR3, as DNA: TGCGCCAGCAGCCAAGAGACAGGGTTTGGATACGAGCAGTACTTC.

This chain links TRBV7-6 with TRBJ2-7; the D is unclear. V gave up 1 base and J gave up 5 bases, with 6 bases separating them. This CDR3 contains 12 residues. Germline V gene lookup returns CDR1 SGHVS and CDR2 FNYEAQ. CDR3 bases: TGTGCCAGCAGCTTAGTTAGCAACGAGCAGTACTTC. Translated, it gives CASSLVSNEQYF.